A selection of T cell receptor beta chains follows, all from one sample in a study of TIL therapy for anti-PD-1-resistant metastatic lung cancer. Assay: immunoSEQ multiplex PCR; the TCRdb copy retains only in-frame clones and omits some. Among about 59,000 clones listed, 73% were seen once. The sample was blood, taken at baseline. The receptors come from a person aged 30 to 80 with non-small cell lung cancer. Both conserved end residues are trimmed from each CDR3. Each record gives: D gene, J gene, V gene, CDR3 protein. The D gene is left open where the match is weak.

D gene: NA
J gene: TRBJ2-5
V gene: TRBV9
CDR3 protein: ASSVDARHAGETQY

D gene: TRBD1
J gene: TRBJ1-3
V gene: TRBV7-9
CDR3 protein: ASSRQGANTIY

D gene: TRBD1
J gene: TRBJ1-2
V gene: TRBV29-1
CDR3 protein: SVNQGAGTYGYT

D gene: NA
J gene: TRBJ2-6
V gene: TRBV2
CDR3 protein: ASRGGITSGANVLT

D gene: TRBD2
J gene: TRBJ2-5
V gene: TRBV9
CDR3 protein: ASSVSTSGVQETQY

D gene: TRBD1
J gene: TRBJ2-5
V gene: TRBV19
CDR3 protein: ASTITGTGQETQY

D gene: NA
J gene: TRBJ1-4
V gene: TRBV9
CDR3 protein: ASSVLGGTNEKLF

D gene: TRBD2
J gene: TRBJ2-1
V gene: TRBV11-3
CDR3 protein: ASSLGSSGWMNEQF

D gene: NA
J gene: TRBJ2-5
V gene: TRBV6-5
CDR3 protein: ASSYSWDTRRTQY

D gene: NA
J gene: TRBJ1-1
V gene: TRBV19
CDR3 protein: ASSIDKGYTEAF

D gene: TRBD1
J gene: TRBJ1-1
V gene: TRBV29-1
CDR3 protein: SAQPRQGATTEAF

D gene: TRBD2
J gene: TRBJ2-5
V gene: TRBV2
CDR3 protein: ASSEGGGTQY

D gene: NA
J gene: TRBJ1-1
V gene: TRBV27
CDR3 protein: ASTAGNTEAF

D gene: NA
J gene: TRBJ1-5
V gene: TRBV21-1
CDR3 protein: ASSKLEDRPCSNQPQH

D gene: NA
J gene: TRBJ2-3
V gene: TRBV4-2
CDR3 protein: ASSQETDTQY

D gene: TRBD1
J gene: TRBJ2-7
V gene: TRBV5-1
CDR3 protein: ASSLGRGNFYEQY

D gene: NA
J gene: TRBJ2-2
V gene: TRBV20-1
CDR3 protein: SATNTGELF

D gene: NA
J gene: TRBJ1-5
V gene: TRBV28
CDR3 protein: VVAAGWSNQPQH

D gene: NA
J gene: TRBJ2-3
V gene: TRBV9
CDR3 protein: ASSPGGTDTQY

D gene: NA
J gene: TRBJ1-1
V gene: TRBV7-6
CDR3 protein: ASSLQPGDTEAF

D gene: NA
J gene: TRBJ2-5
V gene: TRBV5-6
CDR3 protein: ASSLRQQETQY

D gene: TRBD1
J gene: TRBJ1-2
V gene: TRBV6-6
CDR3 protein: ASSRQGLFDYT

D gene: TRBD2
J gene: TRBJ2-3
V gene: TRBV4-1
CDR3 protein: ASSQDLGLAGADTQY

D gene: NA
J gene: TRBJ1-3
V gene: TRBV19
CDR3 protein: ASSVQDSGNTIY

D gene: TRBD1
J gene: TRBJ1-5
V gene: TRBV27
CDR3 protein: ASRNGQVNQPQH

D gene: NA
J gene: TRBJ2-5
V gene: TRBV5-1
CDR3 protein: ASSRRAEETQY

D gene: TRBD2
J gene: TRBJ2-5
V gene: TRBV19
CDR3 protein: ASTPQRGGLETQY

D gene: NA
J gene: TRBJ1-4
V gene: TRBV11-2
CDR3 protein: ASRPGRAYEKLF

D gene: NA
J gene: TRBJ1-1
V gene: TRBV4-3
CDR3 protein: ASRRSAGMNTEAF

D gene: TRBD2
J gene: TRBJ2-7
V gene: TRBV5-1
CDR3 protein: ASSVMRESYEQY

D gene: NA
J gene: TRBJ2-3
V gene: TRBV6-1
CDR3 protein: ASTSGTLNTDTQY

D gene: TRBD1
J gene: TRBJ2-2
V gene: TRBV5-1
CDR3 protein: ASSTGTGTNTGELF

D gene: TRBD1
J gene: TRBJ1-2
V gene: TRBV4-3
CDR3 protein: ASSQDLNGQGNYGYT

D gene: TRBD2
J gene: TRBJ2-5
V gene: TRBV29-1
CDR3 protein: SVGLAGLFQETQY

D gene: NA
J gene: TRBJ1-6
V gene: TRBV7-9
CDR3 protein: ASSLEFPGRNNSPLH

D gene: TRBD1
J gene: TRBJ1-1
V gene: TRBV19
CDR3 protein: ASSDRDRGMKTEAF

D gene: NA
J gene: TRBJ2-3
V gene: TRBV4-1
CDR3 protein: ASSQADLFSTDTQY

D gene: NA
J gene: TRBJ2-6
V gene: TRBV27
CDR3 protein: ASSRGTGANVLT

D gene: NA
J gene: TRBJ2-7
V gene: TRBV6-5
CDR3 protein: ATSTDNEQYEQY

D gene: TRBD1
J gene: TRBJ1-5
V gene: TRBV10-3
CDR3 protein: AITDREDQPQH

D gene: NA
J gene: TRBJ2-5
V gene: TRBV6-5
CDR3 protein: ASSYGAGGSETQY

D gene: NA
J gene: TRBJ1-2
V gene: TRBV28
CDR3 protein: ASSREGGVGGYT

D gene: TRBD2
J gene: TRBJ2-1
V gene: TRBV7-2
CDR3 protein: ASRLHTSGGPFEQF

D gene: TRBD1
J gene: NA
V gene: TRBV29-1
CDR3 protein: SVEWEATGGPSYEQY

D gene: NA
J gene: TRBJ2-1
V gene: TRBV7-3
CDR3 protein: ASSLTFLDEQF

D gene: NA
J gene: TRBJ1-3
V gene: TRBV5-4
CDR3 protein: ASSLVGNTIY

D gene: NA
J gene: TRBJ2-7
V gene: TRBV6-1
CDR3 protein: ASNDPVYEQY

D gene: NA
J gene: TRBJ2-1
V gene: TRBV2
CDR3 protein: ASSESFRNEQF

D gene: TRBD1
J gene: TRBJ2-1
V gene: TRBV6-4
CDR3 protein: ASSDSQGASYNEQF

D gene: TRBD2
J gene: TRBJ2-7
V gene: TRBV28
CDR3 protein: ASRKTSAVYEQY

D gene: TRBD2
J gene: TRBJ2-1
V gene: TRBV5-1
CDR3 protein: ASSLGLAGDEQF

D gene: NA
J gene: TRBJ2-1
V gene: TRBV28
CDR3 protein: ASSLGGQTYNEQF

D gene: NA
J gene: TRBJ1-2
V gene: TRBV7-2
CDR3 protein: ASSNAIQDRLGNGYT

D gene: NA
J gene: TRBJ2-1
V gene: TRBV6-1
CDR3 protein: ASSDYGLPPYNEQF

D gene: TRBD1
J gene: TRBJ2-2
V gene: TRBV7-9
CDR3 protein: ASSQQPIGTAGELF

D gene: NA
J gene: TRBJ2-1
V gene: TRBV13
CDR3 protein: ASSLGQSLYNEQF